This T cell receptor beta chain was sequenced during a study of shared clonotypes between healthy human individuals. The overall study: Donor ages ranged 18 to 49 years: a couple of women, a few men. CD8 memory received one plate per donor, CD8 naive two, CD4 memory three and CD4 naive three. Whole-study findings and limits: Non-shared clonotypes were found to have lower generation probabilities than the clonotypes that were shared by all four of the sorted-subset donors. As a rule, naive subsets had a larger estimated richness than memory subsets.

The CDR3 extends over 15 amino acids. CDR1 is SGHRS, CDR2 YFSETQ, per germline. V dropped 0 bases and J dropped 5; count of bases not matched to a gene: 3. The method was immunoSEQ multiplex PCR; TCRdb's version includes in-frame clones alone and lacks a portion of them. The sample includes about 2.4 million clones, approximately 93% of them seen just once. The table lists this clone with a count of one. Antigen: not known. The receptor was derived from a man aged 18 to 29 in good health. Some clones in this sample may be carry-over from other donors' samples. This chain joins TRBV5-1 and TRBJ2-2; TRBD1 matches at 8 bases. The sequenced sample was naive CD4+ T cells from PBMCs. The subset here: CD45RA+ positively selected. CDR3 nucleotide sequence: TGCGCCAGCAGCTTGGAAGGACAGGGTACCGGGGAGCTGTTTTTT. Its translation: CASSLEGQGTGELFF.